One T cell receptor beta chain is described in this entry. This specimen comes from a study of monozygotic twins with inflammatory bowel disease. TCRdb re-called the 5' RACE reads; one entry per CDR3 protein, DNA not given. Its listing shows some 330,000 distinct CDR3 sequences. This clonotype was obtained from a human donor with ulcerative colitis or Crohn's disease, or a healthy co-twin of an affected twin (not recorded which). The sample consisted of blood.

The CDR3: CASSGDPAHRGVGNQPQHF. This chain links TRBV11-2 with TRBJ1-5; absent DNA, TCRdb's TRBD1 call cannot be checked. The germline V gene encodes CDR1 SGHAT and CDR2 FQNNGV. The CDR3 length is 19 residues.